These 22 T cell receptor beta chains originate from one sample sequenced in a study of TIL therapy for anti-PD-1-resistant metastatic lung cancer. Sequencing used immunoSEQ v3. Generated by immunoSEQ multiplex PCR, the TCRdb table keeps only in-frame clones and is missing some. The sample lists over 10,000 clones, 66% occurring once. Documented time point: pre-treatment sample, taken before nivolumab and TIL therapy. Most excised metastases sampled were pleural nodules or supraclavicular lymph nodes. The sequenced sample was tumor tissue, obtained at baseline. The origin of the receptors is a woman aged 30 to 85 with non-small cell lung cancer.

This chain's CDR3 is CASSEAGTSYEQYF. The CDR3 DNA sequence: TGTGCCAGCAGTGAAGCGGGCACCTCCTACGAGCAGTACTTC. The V call is TRBV6-1, the J call TRBJ2-7; D is unclear. CDR3 size: 14 residues. Between the trimmed V and J ends, which lost 0 bases and 0 bases, there was a span of 6 bases. The germline V gene has CDR1 MNHNS and CDR2 SASEGT.

This clone appeared a few times. The J gene is TRBJ1-1, the V gene TRBV7-9; 12 positions agree with TRBD1. Germline V CDR1 and CDR2: SEHNR, FQNEAQ (reference sequence). The V segment lost 5 bases and the J segment 5 bases; nucleotides outside the gene matches: 9. This CDR3 spans 16 amino acids. The CDR3: CASSLRDRGPGTEAFF. DNA for the CDR3: TGTGCCAGCAGCCTACGGGACAGGGGGCCGGGAACTGAAGCTTTCTTT.

The chain recombines TRBV18 with TRBJ2-7; D is unclear. The CDR3 runs 14 residues. Germline V gene lookup returns CDR1 KGHSH and CDR2 LQKENI. Trimming left V 0 bases short and J 4 bases short, with 10 bases between. In DNA form, the CDR3 reads TGTGCCAGCTCACCACCCGACGATCAGTACGAGCAGTACTTC. Protein: CASSPPDDQYEQYF.

The chain carries TRBV5-5 and TRBJ1-4; a weak D match, TRBD1 (5 bases). The CDR3 is 19 residues long. V shed 0 bases and J shed 0 bases, with 18 bases lying between them. From germline, CDR1 is SGHKS and CDR2 YYEKEE (reference sequence). CDR3 bases: TGTGCCAGCAGCTTGGGATATCTCGAGACAGTTACAACTAATGAAAAACTGTTTTTT. Its protein product is CASSLGYLETVTTNEKLFF.

This clone was seen a single time. This chain links TRBV19 with TRBJ2-7; 8 bases agree with TRBD2. From germline, CDR1 is LNHDA and CDR2 SQIVND (reference sequence). The CDR3 loop spans 14 amino acids. V lost 4 bases and J lost 0; bases outside the gene matches: 2. The chain's CDR3 is CASSKSGSSYEQYF. CDR3 DNA sequence: TGTGCCAGTAGTAAGAGCGGGAGCTCCTACGAGCAGTACTTC.

The chain has TRBV7-8 and TRBJ1-2, with 9 bases matching TRBD1. The CDR3 is 13 amino acids. The trim removed 5 bases at V and 9 bases at J, leaving 7 bases unmatched. Germline loops: CDR1 SGHVS, CDR2 FQNEAQ. The CDR3 DNA reads TGTGCCAGCAGCCCCGACAGGGGGTCGAGCTACACCTTC. It specifies CASSPDRGSSYTF.

The rearrangement links TRBV15 to TRBJ1-1; D is ambiguous. The V gene's germline CDR1 is LNHNV and CDR2 YYDKDF (reference sequence). This CDR3 comprises 14 residues. Trimming stripped 0 bases from V and 3 bases from J, with 8 bases between. CDR3 residues: CATSRDPWDTEAFF. The CDR3 nucleotides are TGTGCCACCAGCAGAGATCCTTGGGACACTGAAGCTTTCTTT.

The rearrangement uses TRBV5-6 and TRBJ2-5; the match to TRBD2 covers 8 bases. The germline V gene encodes CDR1 SGHDT and CDR2 YYEEEE. This CDR3 is built from 15 residues. Unmatched junction bases numbered 2, after V lost 0 bases and J lost 1 base. This CDR3 reads CASSLARGAQETQYF. The CDR3 nucleotides read TGTGCCAGCAGCTTGGCGCGGGGGGCCCAAGAGACCCAGTACTTC.

CDR3 sequence reads: CASVIDRGFIAFF. The CDR3 DNA reads as TGTGCCAGCGTGATTGACAGGGGCTTTATAGCTTTCTTT. The chain carries TRBV2 and TRBJ1-1, with 8 bases aligning to TRBD1. Trimming cost V 8 bases and J 10 bases; bases outside gene matches: 12. The germline CDR1 and CDR2 sequences are SNHLY and FYNNEI. The CDR3 extends over 13 amino acids.

This clone has just one count. The chain joins TRBV7-2 to TRBJ2-3, with a possible D match to TRBD1 (5 bases). Trimming pared 6 bases from V and 0 bases from J, leaving 16 bases between. From germline, CDR1 is SGHTA and CDR2 FQGNSA. The CDR3 totals 16 residues. The CDR3 is CASSFSSTVSTDTQYF. The CDR3 DNA reads TGTGCCAGCAGTTTTAGCTCGACAGTGAGCACAGATACGCAGTATTTT.

The CDR3 DNA reads TGTGCCAGCAGCTTGAGACTAGCGGGAGGTCCCACAGATACGCAGTATTTT. Translation: CASSLRLAGGPTDTQYF. The genes are TRBV5-4 and TRBJ2-3; TRBD2 aligns across 13 bases. This CDR3 has 17 residues. J lost 2 bases, V lost 1 base, and 4 bases had no gene match. Germline V CDR1 and CDR2: SGHNT, YYREEE (reference sequence).

By proportion, this clone is medium-sized. The chain joins TRBV6-1 to TRBJ2-7, with TRBD2 matching 7 bases. CDR3 size: 13 residues. CDR1 is MNHNS and CDR2 is SASEGT in the germline V gene. J lost 2 bases, V lost 7 bases, and 5 bases had no gene match. Here the CDR3 DNA reads TGTGCCAGCACCCACGGACTAGCCTACGAGCAGTACTTC. This sequence encodes CASTHGLAYEQYF.

This clone was counted between two and nine times. This chain uses TRBV7-2 with TRBJ2-6; 11 nucleotides align to TRBD1. From germline, CDR1 is SGHTA and CDR2 FQGNSA. CDR3 length: 19 amino acids. V was clipped by 2 bases and J by 0 bases; unmatched bases: 6. CDR3: CASSLSPGQGVSGANVLTF. As DNA, the CDR3 is TGTGCCAGCAGCTTATCCCCGGGACAGGGGGTCTCTGGGGCCAACGTCCTGACTTTC.

In this sample, this clone turned up a few times. The chain links TRBV13 to TRBJ2-2, with 7 bases that match TRBD1. V trimming: 5 bases; J trimming: 6 bases; junction bases outside the gene matches: 6. The length of the CDR3 is 14 residues. In germline, CDR1 is PRHDT, CDR2 FYEKMQ (reference sequence). CDR3: CASSRGRPPGELFF. The CDR3 region has the DNA TGTGCCAGCAGCAGGGGGCGCCCCCCCGGGGAGCTGTTTTTT.

The chain has TRBV28 and TRBJ1-5; 7 bases are a match to TRBD1. The CDR3 covers 15 residues. J gave up 7 bases and V 8 bases, and 14 bases lay outside the gene matches. Germline V gives CDR1 MDHEN, CDR2 SYDVKM. Here the CDR3 reads CASQSPGQLEQPQHF. CDR3 nucleotides: TGTGCCAGCCAATCTCCGGGACAGTTAGAGCAGCCCCAGCATTTT. Full variable domain (missing parts from reference TRBV28 and TRBJ1-5): DVKVTQSSRYLVKRTGEKVFLECVQDMDHENMFWYRQDPGLGLRLIYFSYDVKMKEKGDIPEGYSVSREKKERFSLILESASTNQTSMYLCASQSPGQLEQPQHFGDGTRLSIL.

The chain combines TRBV28 with TRBJ1-3, with D possibly TRBD1 on 6 matching bases. Germline-derived CDR1 and CDR2 are MDHEN and SYDVKM. The CDR3 is made up of 17 amino acids. Deletions cut 6 bases from V and 0 bases from J, with 18 bases between. CDR3 sequence reads: CASSTIIRGDSGNTIYF. The CDR3 nucleotides read TGTGCCAGCAGCACCATCATCAGGGGCGACTCTGGAAACACCATATATTTT.

The V call is TRBV18, the J call TRBJ1-2; the D gene is possibly TRBD1 (5 bases). Germline V gene data show CDR1 as KGHSH and CDR2 as LQKENI. V gave up 2 bases and J gave up 0 bases, with 16 bases separating them. There are 17 residues in the CDR3. CDR3: CASSPTLLRQTNYGYTF. The CDR3 coding sequence is TGTGCCAGCTCACCAACGTTACTACGACAGACTAACTATGGCTACACCTTC.

The V call is TRBV7-3, the J call TRBJ2-7; D possibly corresponds to TRBD1 (5 bases). CDR3 length: 13 amino acids. The germline V gene has CDR1 SGHTA and CDR2 FQGTGA. V lost 5 bases and J 1 base, leaving 9 bases between the germline ends. The CDR3 DNA reads TGTGCCAGCAGCCCTGGGGCATCCTACGAGCAGTACTTC. It codes for CASSPGASYEQYF.

The chain uses TRBV7-2 and TRBJ2-7; TRBD2 aligns across 10 bases. The germline V gene has CDR1 SGHTA and CDR2 FQGNSA. V was pared by 5 bases and J by 4 bases, with 5 bases of the junction left unmatched. The CDR3 extends over 14 amino acids. The CDR3 is CASSRPGLAYEQYF. CDR3 DNA: TGTGCCAGCAGCCGGCCGGGACTAGCGTACGAGCAGTACTTC.

CDR3 sequence reads: CASTTNTEAFF. The CDR3 DNA sequence: TGTGCCAGCACTACGAACACTGAAGCTTTCTTT. The chain has TRBV25-1 and TRBJ1-1; D call uncertain. Germline loops: CDR1 MGHDK, CDR2 SYGVNS. Trimming cost V 7 bases and J 1 base, with 4 bases left between them. The CDR3 runs to 11 residues.

This clone occurred a few times. V and J are TRBV6-5 and TRBJ2-1; 13 bases match TRBD2. Germline V gene lookup returns CDR1 MNHEY and CDR2 SVGAGI. V lost 2 bases, J lost 6 bases, and 4 bases stayed unmatched. The CDR3 length is 16 residues. The CDR3 sequence: CASSYRGLAGSNEQFF. CDR3 in DNA: TGTGCCAGCAGTTACCGGGGACTAGCGGGGTCCAATGAGCAGTTCTTC.

J is TRBJ1-2 and V is TRBV30; D perhaps matches TRBD1 (6 bases). The CDR3 is 12 amino acids. Trimming removed 7 bases from V and 8 bases from J, with 17 bases in between. CDR1 and CDR2 (germline): GTSNPN, SVGIG (reference sequence). CDR3 coding DNA: TGTGCCTTACAGGGCGAGGGGTTAGGCTACACCTTC. Its protein product is CALQGEGLGYTF.